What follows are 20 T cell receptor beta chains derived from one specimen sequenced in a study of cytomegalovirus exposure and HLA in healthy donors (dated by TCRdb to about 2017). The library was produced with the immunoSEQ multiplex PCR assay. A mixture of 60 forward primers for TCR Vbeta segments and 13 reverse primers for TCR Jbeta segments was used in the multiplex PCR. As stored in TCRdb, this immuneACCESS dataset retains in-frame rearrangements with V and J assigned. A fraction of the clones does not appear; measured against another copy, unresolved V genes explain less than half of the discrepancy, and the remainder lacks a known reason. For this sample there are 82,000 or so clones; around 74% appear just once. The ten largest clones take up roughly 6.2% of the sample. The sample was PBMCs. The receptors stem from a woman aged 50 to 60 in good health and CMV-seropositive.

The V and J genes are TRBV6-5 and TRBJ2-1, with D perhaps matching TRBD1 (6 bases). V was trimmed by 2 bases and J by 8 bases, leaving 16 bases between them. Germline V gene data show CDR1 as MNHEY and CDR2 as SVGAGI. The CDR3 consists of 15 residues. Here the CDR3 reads CASSYRGTLGDEQFF. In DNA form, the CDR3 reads TGTGCCAGCAGTTACAGGGGGACATTAGGCGATGAGCAGTTCTTC.

The CDR3 nucleotides read TGTGCCAGCAGGGACAGGGTGTCGACAGATACGCAGTATTTT. Encoded protein: CASRDRVSTDTQYF. The chain uses TRBV2 and TRBJ2-3, with 8 bases that match TRBD1. Germline CDR1 and CDR2: SNHLY and FYNNEI. The CDR3 runs 14 residues. Trimming at V came to 6 bases and at J to 3 bases, leaving 5 bases not matched to a gene.

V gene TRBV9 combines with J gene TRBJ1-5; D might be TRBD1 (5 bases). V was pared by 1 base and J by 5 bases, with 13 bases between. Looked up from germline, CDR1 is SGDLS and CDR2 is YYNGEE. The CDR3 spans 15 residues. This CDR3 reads CASSVSSTGHQPQHF. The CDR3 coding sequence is TGTGCCAGCAGCGTAAGCTCCACAGGTCATCAGCCCCAGCATTTT.

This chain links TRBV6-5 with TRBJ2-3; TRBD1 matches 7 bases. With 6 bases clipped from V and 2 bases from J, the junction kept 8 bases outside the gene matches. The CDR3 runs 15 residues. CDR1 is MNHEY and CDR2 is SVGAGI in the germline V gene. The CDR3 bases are TGTGCCAGCAGCTCCGACAGGGTGAACACAGATACGCAGTATTTT. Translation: CASSSDRVNTDTQYF.

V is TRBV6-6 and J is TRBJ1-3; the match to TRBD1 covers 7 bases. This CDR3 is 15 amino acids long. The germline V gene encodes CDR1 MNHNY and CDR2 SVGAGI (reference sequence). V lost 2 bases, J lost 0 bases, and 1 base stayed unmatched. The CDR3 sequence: CASSYEGASGNTIYF. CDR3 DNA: TGTGCCAGCAGTTACGAGGGGGCCTCTGGAAACACCATATATTTT.

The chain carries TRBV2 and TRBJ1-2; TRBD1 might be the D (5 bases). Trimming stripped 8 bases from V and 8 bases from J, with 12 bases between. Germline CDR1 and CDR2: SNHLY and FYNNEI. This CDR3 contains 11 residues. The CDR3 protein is CASHAGSGYTF. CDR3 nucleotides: TGTGCCAGCCACGCAGGGTCGGGCTACACCTTC.

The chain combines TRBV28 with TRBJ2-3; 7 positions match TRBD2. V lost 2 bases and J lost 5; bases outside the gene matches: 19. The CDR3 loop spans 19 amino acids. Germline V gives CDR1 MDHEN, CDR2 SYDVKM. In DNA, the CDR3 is TGTGCCAGCAGTTTAAGGATGGGGGGGGGACTACGCGGTCAAGATACGCAGTATTTT. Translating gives CASSLRMGGGLRGQDTQYF.

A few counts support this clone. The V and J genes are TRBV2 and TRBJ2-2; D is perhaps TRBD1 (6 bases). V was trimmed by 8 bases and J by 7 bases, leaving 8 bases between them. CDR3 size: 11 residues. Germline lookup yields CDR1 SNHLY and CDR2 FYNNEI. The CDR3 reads CASQGSGELFF. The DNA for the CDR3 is TGTGCCAGCCAGGGGAGCGGGGAGCTGTTTTTT.

The CDR3 nucleotides are TGTGCCAGCAGCTTGCTAGCGGGAAAGGGCGAGCAGTACTTC. This codes for CASSLLAGKGEQYF. The genes are TRBV5-6 and TRBJ2-7; TRBD2 aligns across 9 bases. The J segment lost 6 bases and the V segment lost 1 base, leaving 5 bases of the junction unmatched. The CDR3 sequence is 14 residues long. CDR1 is SGHDT, CDR2 YYEEEE, per germline.

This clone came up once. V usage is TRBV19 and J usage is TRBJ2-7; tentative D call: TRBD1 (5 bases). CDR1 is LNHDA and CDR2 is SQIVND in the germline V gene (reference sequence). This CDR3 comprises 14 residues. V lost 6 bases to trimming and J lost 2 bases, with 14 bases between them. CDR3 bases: TGTGCCAGTAGCATCCCAGGGTCCACCTACGAGCAGTACTTC. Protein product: CASSIPGSTYEQYF.

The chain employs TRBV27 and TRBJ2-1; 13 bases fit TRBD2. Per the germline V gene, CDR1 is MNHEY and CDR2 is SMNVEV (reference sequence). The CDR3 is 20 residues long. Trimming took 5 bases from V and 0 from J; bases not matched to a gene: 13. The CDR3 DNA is TGTGCCAGCAGTGCACCCCGGCGGACTAGCGGGAGAGGCTCCTACAATGAGCAGTTCTTC. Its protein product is CASSAPRRTSGRGSYNEQFF.

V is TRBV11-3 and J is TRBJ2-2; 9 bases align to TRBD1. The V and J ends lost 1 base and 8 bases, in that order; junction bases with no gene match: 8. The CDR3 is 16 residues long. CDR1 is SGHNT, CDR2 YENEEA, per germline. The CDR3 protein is CASSLAGQGSSGELFF. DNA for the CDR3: TGTGCCAGCAGCTTAGCGGGACAGGGTTCGTCAGGGGAGCTGTTTTTT. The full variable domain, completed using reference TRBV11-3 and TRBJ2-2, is EAGVVQSPRYKIIEKKQPVAFWCNPISGHNTLYWYLQNLGQGPELLIRYENEEAVDDSQLPKDRFSAERLKGVDSTLKIQPAELGDSAVYLCASSLAGQGSSGELFFGEGSRLTVL.

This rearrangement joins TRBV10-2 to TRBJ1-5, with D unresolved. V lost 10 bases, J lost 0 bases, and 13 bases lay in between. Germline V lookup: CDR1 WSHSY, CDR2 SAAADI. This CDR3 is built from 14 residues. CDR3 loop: CATRRVDSNQPQHF. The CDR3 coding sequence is TGCGCCACCCGGCGGGTTGATAGCAATCAGCCCCAGCATTTT.

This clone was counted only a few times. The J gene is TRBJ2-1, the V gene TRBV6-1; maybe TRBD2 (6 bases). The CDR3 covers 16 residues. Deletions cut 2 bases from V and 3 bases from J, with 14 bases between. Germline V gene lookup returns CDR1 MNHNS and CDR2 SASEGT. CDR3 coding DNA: TGTGCCAGCAGTGAACTCGTAGCGGATAACTACAATGAGCAGTTCTTC. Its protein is CASSELVADNYNEQFF.

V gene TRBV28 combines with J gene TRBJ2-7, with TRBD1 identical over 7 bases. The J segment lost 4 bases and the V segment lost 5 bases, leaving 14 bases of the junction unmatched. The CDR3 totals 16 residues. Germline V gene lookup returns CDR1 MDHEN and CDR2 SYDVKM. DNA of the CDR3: TGTGCCAGCAGTGACGGGCCCGGGACAGAGGGTTACGAGCAGTACTTC. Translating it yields CASSDGPGTEGYEQYF. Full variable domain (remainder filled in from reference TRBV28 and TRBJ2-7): DVKVTQSSRYLVKRTGEKVFLECVQDMDHENMFWYRQDPGLGLRLIYFSYDVKMKEKGDIPEGYSVSREKKERFSLILESASTNQTSMYLCASSDGPGTEGYEQYFGPGTRLTVT.

CDR3: CASSPVPGEPQHF. The CDR3 DNA sequence: TGCGCCAGCAGCCCCGTACCCGGGGAGCCCCAGCATTTT. The V gene is TRBV5-1, the J gene TRBJ1-5; no firm D call. Germline CDR1 SGHRS, CDR2 YFSETQ. The germline V and J ends were trimmed by 4 bases and 8 bases, with 13 bases remaining between them. This CDR3 region has 13 residues.

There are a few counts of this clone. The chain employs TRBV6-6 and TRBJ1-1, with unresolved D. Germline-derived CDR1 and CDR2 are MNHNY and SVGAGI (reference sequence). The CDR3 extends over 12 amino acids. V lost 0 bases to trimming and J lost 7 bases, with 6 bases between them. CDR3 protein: CASSYSSGEAFF. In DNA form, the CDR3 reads TGTGCCAGCAGTTACTCATCCGGTGAAGCTTTCTTT.

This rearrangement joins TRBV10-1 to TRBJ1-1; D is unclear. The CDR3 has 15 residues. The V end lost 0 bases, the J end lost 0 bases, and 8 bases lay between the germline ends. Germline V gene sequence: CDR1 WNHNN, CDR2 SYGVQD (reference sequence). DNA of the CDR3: TGCGCCAGCAGTGAGTCTTTACAAATGAACACTGAAGCTTTCTTT. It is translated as CASSESLQMNTEAFF.

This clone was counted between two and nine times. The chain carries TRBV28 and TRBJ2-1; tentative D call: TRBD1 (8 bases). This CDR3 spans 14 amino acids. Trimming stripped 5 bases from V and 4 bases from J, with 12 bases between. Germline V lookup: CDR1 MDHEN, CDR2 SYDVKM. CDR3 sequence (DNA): TGTGCCAGCAGTAAACAGGGGGGGTACAATGAGCAGTTCTTC. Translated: CASSKQGGYNEQFF. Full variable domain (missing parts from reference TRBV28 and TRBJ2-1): DVKVTQSSRYLVKRTGEKVFLECVQDMDHENMFWYRQDPGLGLRLIYFSYDVKMKEKGDIPEGYSVSREKKERFSLILESASTNQTSMYLCASSKQGGYNEQFFGPGTRLTVL.

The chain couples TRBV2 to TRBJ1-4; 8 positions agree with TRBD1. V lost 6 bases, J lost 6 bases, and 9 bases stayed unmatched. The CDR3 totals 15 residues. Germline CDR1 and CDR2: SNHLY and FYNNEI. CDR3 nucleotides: TGTGCCAGCAGGGCGAGGACAGGGTCCTATGAAAAACTGTTTTTT. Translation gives CASRARTGSYEKLFF.